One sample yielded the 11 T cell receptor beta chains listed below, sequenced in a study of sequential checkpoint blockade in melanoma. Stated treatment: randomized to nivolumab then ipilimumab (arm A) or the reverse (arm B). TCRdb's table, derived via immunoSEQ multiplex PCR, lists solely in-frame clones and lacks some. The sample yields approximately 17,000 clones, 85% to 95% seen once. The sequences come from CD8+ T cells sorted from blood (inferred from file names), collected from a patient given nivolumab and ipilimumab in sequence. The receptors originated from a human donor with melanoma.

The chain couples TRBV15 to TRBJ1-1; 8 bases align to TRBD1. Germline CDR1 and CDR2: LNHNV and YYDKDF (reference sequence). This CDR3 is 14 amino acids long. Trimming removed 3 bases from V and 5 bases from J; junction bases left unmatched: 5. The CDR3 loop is CATSSTGGRTEAFF. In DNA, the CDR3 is TGTGCCACCAGCAGCACAGGGGGTAGGACTGAAGCTTTCTTT.

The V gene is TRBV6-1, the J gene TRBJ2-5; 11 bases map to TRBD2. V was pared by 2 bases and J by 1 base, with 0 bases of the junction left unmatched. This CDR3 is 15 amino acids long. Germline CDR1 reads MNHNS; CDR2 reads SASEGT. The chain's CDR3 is CASSELAGGQETQYF. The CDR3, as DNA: TGTGCCAGCAGTGAACTAGCGGGGGGCCAAGAGACCCAGTACTTC.

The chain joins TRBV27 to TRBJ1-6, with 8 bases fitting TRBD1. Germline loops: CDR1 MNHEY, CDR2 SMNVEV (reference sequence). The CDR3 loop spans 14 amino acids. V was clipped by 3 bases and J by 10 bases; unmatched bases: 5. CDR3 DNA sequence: TGTGCCAGCAGTTTCAGGGGGCCGGAATCACCCCTCCACTTT. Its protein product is CASSFRGPESPLHF.

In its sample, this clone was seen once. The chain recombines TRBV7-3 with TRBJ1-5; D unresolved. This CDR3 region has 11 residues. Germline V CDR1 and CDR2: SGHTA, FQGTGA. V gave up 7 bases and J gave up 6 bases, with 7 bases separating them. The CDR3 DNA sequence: TGTGCCAGCACCTATGGTCAGCCCCAGCATTTT. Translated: CASTYGQPQHF.

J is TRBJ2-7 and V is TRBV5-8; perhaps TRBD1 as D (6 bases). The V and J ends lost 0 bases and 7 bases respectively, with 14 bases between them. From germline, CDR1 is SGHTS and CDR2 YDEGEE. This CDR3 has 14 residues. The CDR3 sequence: CASSLVQGPSEQYV. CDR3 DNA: TGTGCCAGCAGCTTGGTACAGGGCCCGAGTGAGCAGTACGTC.

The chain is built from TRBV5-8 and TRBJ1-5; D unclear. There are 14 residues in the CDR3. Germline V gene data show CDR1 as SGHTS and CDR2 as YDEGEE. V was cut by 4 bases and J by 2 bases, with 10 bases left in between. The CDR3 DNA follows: TGTGCCAGCAGCCCCTCTATGGGCAATCAGCCCCAGCATTTT. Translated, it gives CASSPSMGNQPQHF.

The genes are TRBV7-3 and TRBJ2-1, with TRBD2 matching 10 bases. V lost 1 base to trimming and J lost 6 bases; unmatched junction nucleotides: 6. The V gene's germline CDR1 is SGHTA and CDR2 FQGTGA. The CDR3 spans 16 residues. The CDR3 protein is CASSLIVAGGFNEQFF. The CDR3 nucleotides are TGTGCCAGCAGCTTAATCGTAGCGGGAGGTTTCAATGAGCAGTTCTTC.

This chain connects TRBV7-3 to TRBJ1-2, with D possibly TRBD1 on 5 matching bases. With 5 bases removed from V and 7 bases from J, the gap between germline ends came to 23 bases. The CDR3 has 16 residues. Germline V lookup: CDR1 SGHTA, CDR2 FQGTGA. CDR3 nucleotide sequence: TGTGCCAGCAGCCCCACCGGGGGAGTCGGGGCGGTTGGCTACACCTTC. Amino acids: CASSPTGGVGAVGYTF.

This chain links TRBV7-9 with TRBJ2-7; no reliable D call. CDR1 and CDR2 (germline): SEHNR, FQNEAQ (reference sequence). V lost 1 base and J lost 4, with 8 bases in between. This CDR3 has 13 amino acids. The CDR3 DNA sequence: TGTGCCAGCAGCTTAGAAGGCAGGTACGAGCAGTACTTC. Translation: CASSLEGRYEQYF.

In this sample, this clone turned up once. CDR3 sequence (DNA): TGTGCCAGCAGCTTACCTTCAGTCTCGAATGGCTACACCTTC. Translated: CASSLPSVSNGYTF. This chain uses TRBV7-2 with TRBJ1-2; D unresolved. This CDR3 comprises 14 residues. Germline CDR1 SGHTA, CDR2 FQGNSA. Trimming removed 2 bases at V and 6 bases at J, with 13 bases between.

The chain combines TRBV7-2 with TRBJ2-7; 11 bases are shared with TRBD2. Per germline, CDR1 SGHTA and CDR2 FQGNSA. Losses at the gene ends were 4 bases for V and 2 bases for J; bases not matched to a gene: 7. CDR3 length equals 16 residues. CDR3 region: CASSSSGTSGTYEQYF. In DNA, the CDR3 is TGTGCCAGCAGCTCCAGTGGGACTAGCGGAACCTACGAGCAGTACTTC.